This T cell receptor beta chain derives from a study of cytomegalovirus exposure and HLA in healthy donors. General study findings and limits: According to a later analysis, TCR clusters from the first cohort tended to co-occur in the 120 or so validation repertoires.

TCRdb's copy holds only in-frame clones and misses some; the assay was immunoSEQ multiplex PCR. The sample shows 200,000 to 300,000 clones, roughly 88% of them seen only once. Germline lookup yields CDR1 SGDLS and CDR2 YYNGEE. The CDR3 extends over 14 amino acids. With 4 bases removed from V and 5 bases from J, the gap between germline ends came to 12 bases. Comments on this clone: Its specificity is unknown.

The source material was PBMCs. This chain joins TRBV9 and TRBJ2-2; no clear D gene. This clonotype was obtained from a woman under 40 in good health and CMV-seronegative. As DNA, the CDR3 is TGTGCCAGCAGCTTGGGCCTTGGGACCGGGGAGCTGTTTTTT. Protein sequence: CASSLGLGTGELFF.